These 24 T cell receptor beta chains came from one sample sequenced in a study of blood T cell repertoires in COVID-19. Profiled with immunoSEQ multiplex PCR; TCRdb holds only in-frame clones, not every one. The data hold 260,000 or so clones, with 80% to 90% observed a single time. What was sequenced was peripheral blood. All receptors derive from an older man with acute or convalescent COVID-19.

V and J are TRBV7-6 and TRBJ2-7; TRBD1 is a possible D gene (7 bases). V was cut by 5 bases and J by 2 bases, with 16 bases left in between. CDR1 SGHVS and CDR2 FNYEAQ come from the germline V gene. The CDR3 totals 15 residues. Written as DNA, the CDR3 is TGTGCCAGCAGCCCCTCAGGGGGGACCCCCTACGAGCAGTACTTC. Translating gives CASSPSGGTPYEQYF.

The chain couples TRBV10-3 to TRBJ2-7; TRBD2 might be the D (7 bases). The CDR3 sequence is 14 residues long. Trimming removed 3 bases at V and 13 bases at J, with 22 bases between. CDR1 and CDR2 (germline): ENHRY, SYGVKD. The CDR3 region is CAISENLGGAPRYF. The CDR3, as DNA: TGTGCCATCAGTGAAAACTTGGGGGGGGCGCCGCGATACTTC.

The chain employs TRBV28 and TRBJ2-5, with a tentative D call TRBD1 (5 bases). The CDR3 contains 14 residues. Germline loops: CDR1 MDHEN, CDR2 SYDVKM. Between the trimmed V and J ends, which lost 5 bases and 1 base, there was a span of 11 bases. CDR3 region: CASSGAQPQETQYF. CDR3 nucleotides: TGTGCCAGCAGTGGGGCTCAACCCCAAGAGACCCAGTACTTC.

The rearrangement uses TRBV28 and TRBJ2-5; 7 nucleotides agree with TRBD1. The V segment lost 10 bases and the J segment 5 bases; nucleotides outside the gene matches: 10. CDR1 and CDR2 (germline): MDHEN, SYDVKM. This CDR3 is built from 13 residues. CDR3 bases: TGTGCCACCCAGGGGGACGGGGTGGAGACCCAGTACTTC. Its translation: CATQGDGVETQYF.

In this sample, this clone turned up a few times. The CDR3 protein is CASSFSGGQYEQYF. Here the CDR3 DNA reads TGTGCCAGCAGTTTTTCGGGGGGACAATACGAGCAGTACTTC. The J gene is TRBJ2-7, the V gene TRBV28; TRBD2 might be the D (7 bases). Trimming stripped 3 bases from V and 4 bases from J, with 13 bases between. The CDR3 sequence is 14 residues long. Per the germline V gene, CDR1 is MDHEN and CDR2 is SYDVKM.

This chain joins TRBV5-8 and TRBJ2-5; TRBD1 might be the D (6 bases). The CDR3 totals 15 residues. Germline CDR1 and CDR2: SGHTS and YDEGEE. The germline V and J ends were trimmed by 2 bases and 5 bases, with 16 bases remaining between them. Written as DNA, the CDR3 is TGTGCCAGCAGCTTATCAAAGGGGGAGTTTGAGACCCAGTACTTC. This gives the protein CASSLSKGEFETQYF.

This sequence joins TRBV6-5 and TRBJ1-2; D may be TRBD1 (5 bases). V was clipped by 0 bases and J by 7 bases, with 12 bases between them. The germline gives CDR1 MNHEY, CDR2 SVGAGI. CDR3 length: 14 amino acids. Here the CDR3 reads CASSYSSLGGGYTF. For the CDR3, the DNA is TGTGCCAGCAGTTACTCGAGTTTGGGGGGTGGCTACACCTTC.

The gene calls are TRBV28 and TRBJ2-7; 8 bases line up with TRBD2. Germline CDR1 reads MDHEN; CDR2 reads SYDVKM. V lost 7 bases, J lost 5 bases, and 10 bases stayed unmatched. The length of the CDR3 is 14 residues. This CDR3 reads CASTPSGSLHEQYF. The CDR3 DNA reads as TGTGCCAGCACCCCAAGCGGGAGCCTCCACGAGCAGTACTTC.

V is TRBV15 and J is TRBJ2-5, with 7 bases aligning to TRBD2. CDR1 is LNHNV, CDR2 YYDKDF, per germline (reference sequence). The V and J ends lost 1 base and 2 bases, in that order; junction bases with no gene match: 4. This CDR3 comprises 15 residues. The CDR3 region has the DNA TGTGCCACCAGCAGAGGGAGCGGGGCTCAAGAGACCCAGTACTTC. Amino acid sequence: CATSRGSGAQETQYF.

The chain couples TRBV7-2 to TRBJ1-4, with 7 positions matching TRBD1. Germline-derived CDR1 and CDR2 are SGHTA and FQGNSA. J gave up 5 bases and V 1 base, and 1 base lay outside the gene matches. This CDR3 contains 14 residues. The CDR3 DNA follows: TGTGCCAGCAGCTTAGTCAGGGGGAATGAAAAACTGTTTTTT. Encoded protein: CASSLVRGNEKLFF.

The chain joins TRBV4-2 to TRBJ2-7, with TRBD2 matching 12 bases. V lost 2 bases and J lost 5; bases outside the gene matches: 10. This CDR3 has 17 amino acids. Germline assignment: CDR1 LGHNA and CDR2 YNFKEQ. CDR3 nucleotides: TGTGCCAGCAGCCAACCCTCGGGCGCTAGCGGGAGGGACGAGCAGTACTTC. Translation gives CASSQPSGASGRDEQYF.

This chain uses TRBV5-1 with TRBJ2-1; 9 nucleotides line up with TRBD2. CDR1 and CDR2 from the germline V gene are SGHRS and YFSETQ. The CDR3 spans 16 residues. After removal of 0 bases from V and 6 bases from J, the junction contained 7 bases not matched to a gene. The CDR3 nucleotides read TGCGCCAGCAGCTTGGCCCCAGCGGGAGGCCCCAATGAGCAGTTCTTC. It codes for CASSLAPAGGPNEQFF.

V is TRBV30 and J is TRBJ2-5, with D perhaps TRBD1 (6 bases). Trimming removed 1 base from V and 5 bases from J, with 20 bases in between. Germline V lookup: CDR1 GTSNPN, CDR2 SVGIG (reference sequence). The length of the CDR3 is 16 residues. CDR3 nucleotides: TGTGCCTGGAGTGCACCAGGGGCAGGGAGTTGGGAGACCCAGTACTTC. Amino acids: CAWSAPGAGSWETQYF. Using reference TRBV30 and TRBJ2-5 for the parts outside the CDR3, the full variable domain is SQTIHQWPATLVQPVGSPLSLECTVEGTSNPNLYWYRQAAGRGLQLLFYSVGIGQISSEVPQNLSASRPQDRQFILSSKKLLLSDSGFYLCAWSAPGAGSWETQYFGPGTRLLVL.

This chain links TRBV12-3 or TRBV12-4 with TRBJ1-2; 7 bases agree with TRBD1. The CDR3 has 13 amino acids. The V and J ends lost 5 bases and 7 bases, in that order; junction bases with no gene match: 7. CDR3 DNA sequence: TGTGCCAGCAGTGTTGACAGGGCGGGTGGCTACACCTTC. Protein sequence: CASSVDRAGGYTF.

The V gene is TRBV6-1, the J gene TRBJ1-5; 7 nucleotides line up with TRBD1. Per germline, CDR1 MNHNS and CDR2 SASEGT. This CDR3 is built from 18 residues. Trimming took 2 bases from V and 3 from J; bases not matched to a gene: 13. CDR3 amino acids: CASSERSDRPYVNQPQHF. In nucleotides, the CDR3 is TGTGCCAGCAGTGAAAGATCGGACAGGCCTTACGTCAATCAGCCCCAGCATTTT.

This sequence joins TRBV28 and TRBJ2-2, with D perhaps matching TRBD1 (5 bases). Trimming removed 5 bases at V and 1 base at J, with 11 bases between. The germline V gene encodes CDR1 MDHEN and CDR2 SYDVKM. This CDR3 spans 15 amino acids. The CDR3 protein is CASSQWQGNTGELFF. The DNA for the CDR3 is TGTGCCAGCAGTCAATGGCAGGGGAACACCGGGGAGCTGTTTTTT. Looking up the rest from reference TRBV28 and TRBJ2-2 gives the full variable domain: DVKVTQSSRYLVKRTGEKVFLECVQDMDHENMFWYRQDPGLGLRLIYFSYDVKMKEKGDIPEGYSVSREKKERFSLILESASTNQTSMYLCASSQWQGNTGELFFGEGSRLTVL.

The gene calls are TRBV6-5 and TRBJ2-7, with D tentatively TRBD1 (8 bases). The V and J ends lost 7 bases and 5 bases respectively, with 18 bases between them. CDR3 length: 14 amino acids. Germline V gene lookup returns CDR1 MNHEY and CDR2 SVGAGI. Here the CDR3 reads CASKAGQVRDEQYF. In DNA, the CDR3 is TGTGCCAGCAAAGCGGGACAGGTGAGGGACGAGCAGTACTTC.

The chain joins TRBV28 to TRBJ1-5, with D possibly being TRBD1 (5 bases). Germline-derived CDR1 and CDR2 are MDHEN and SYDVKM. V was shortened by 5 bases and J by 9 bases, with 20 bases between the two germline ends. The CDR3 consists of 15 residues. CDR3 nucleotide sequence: TGTGCCAGCAGTAGTAATGGGGCAGGGCGGGGGCCCCAGCATTTT. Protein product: CASSSNGAGRGPQHF.

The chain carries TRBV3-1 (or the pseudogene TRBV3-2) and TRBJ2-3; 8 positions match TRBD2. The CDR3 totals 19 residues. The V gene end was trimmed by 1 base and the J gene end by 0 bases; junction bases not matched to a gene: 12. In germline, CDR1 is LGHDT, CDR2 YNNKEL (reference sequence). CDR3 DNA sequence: TGTGCCAGCAGCCAAGTAATAGCGGGAACCAAACCTAGCACAGATACGCAGTATTTT. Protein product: CASSQVIAGTKPSTDTQYF.

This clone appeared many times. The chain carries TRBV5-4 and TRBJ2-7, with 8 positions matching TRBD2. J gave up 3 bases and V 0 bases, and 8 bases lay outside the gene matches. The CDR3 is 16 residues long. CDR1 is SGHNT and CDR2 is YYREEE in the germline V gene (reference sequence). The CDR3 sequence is CASSLGGLAGSYEQYF. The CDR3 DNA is TGTGCCAGCAGCTTGGGGGGGTTAGCGGGGAGCTACGAGCAGTACTTC.

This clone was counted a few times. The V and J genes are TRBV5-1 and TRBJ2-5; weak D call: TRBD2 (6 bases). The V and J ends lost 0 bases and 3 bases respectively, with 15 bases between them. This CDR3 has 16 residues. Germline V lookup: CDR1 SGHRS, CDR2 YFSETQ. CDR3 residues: CASSLGRGTKKETQYF. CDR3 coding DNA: TGCGCCAGCAGCTTGGGTCGCGGGACCAAAAAAGAGACCCAGTACTTC.

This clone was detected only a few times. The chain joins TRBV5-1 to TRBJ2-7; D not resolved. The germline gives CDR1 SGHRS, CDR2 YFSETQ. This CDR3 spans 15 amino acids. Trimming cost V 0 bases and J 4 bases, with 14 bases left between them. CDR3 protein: CASSLEGSLGYEQYF. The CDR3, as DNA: TGCGCCAGCAGCTTGGAAGGCAGTCTCGGGTACGAGCAGTACTTC.

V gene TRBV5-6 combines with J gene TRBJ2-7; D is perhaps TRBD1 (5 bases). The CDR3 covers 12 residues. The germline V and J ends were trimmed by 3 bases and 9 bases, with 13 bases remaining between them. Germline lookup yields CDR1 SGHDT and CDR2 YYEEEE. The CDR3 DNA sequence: TGTGCCAGCAGCTCGACAGTCTCAGGGCAGTACTTC. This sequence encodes CASSSTVSGQYF. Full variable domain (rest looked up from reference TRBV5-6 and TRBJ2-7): DAGVTQSPTHLIKTRGQQVTLRCSPKSGHDTVSWYQQALGQGPQFIFQYYEEEERQRGNFPDRFSGHQFPNYSSELNVNALLLGDSALYLCASSSTVSGQYFGPGTRLTVT.

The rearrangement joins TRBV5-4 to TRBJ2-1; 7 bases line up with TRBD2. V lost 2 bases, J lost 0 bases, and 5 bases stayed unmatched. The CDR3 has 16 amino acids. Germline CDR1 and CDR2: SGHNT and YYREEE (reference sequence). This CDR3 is CASSFGGGSSYNEQFF. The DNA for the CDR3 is TGTGCCAGCAGCTTTGGAGGCGGGAGCTCCTACAATGAGCAGTTCTTC.